This is a list of T cell receptor beta chains from one sample in a study of blood T cell repertoires in COVID-19. The data were produced by immunoSEQ multiplex PCR, yet TCRdb's version contains in-frame clones alone and is incomplete. In the table there are 60,000 to 85,000 clones, 75% to 90% of which are singletons. Sequencing used peripheral blood. The receptor source for this set is a man between 65 and 85 years old who had recovered from COVID-19. Both conserved end residues are part of each CDR3. Each record gives: J gene, CDR3 length, clone size, D gene, V gene, CDR3 DNA, CDR3 protein. D genes are given only for firm matches. Rows may omit the clone size; those that give it use once, few, many or a size class.

j_call: TRBJ2-1
cdr3_length: 18
clone_size: .
d_call: TRBD2
v_call: TRBV27
cdr3_nt: TGTGCCAGCAGTCAAAAAGGCCTGACTAGCGGGGCCTACAATGAGCAGTTCTTC
cdr3_aa: CASSQKGLTSGAYNEQFF

j_call: TRBJ1-3
cdr3_length: 13
clone_size: .
d_call: .
v_call: TRBV30
cdr3_nt: TGTGCCTGGAGTCCGGGCTCTGGAAACACCATATATTTT
cdr3_aa: CAWSPGSGNTIYF

j_call: TRBJ2-7
cdr3_length: 15
clone_size: once
d_call: TRBD1
v_call: TRBV5-4
cdr3_nt: TGTGCCAGCAGCCGGCTAGCGCAGGGGGCTTACGAGCAGTACTTC
cdr3_aa: CASSRLAQGAYEQYF

j_call: TRBJ2-3
cdr3_length: 15
clone_size: once
d_call: TRBD1
v_call: TRBV28
cdr3_nt: TGTGCCAGCAGTCCGACAGGGGTCGACACAGATACGCAGTATTTT
cdr3_aa: CASSPTGVDTDTQYF

j_call: TRBJ2-7
cdr3_length: 14
clone_size: .
d_call: TRBD2
v_call: TRBV2
cdr3_nt: TGTGCCAGCAGCCTAGCGGGAGGTATCGGCGAGCAGTACTTC
cdr3_aa: CASSLAGGIGEQYF

j_call: TRBJ2-2
cdr3_length: 14
clone_size: .
d_call: TRBD2
v_call: TRBV11-2
cdr3_nt: TGTGCCAGCACCGGGGGGAGGAACACCGGGGAGCTGTTTTTT
cdr3_aa: CASTGGRNTGELFF

j_call: TRBJ2-3
cdr3_length: 15
clone_size: .
d_call: TRBD1
v_call: TRBV9
cdr3_nt: TGTGCCAGCAGCCACTCAGGGGGTATCACAGATACGCAGTATTTT
cdr3_aa: CASSHSGGITDTQYF

j_call: TRBJ1-4
cdr3_length: 14
clone_size: .
d_call: .
v_call: TRBV5-5
cdr3_nt: TGTGCCAGCAGCATGACAGACCTTAATGAAAAACTGTTTTTT
cdr3_aa: CASSMTDLNEKLFF

j_call: TRBJ1-2
cdr3_length: 14
clone_size: .
d_call: TRBD1
v_call: TRBV9
cdr3_nt: TGTGCCAGCAGCGCCCACAGGGGGCTTTATGGCTACACCTTC
cdr3_aa: CASSAHRGLYGYTF

j_call: TRBJ2-1
cdr3_length: 18
clone_size: .
d_call: TRBD2
v_call: TRBV18
cdr3_nt: TGTGCCAGCTCACTCTCCTTATTTACTAGCGGGTTCAACAATGAGCAGTTCTTC
cdr3_aa: CASSLSLFTSGFNNEQFF

j_call: TRBJ2-1
cdr3_length: 15
clone_size: .
d_call: TRBD2
v_call: TRBV5-1
cdr3_nt: TGCGCCAGCAAAGTACTAGCGGGAGCTCTGAATGAGCAGTTCTTC
cdr3_aa: CASKVLAGALNEQFF

j_call: TRBJ2-5
cdr3_length: 14
clone_size: .
d_call: TRBD2
v_call: TRBV4-2
cdr3_nt: TGTGCCAGCAGCCAAGATCTAGCGGAAGAGACCCAGTACTTC
cdr3_aa: CASSQDLAEETQYF

j_call: TRBJ1-5
cdr3_length: 13
clone_size: once
d_call: .
v_call: TRBV7-2
cdr3_nt: TGTGCCAGCAGCTCCTCGAGGGATCAGCCCCAGCATTTT
cdr3_aa: CASSSSRDQPQHF

j_call: TRBJ2-6
cdr3_length: 20
clone_size: .
d_call: TRBD1
v_call: TRBV18
cdr3_nt: TGTGCCAGCTCACCATACAGTATAGGACAGGGCCGCTCTGGGGCCAACGTCCTGACTTTC
cdr3_aa: CASSPYSIGQGRSGANVLTF

j_call: TRBJ1-2
cdr3_length: 15
clone_size: .
d_call: .
v_call: TRBV18
cdr3_nt: TGTGCCAGCTCACCACCTCTGGCGGGCAACTATGGCTACACCTTC
cdr3_aa: CASSPPLAGNYGYTF

j_call: TRBJ2-6
cdr3_length: 15
clone_size: .
d_call: .
v_call: TRBV28
cdr3_nt: TGTGCCAGCAGCCCCAGGCGATCTGGGGCCAACGTCCTGACTTTC
cdr3_aa: CASSPRRSGANVLTF

j_call: TRBJ2-7
cdr3_length: 15
clone_size: .
d_call: TRBD2
v_call: TRBV27
cdr3_nt: TGTGCCAGCAGTCAGTTAGCGGGAGGTTTCTACGAGCAGTACTTC
cdr3_aa: CASSQLAGGFYEQYF

j_call: TRBJ2-3
cdr3_length: 18
clone_size: .
d_call: TRBD2
v_call: TRBV19
cdr3_nt: TGTGCCAGTAGTGCCCGGACTAGCGGGAGTCTGGGCACAGATACGCAGTATTTT
cdr3_aa: CASSARTSGSLGTDTQYF

j_call: TRBJ1-2
cdr3_length: 15
clone_size: .
d_call: TRBD1
v_call: TRBV2
cdr3_nt: TGTGCCAGCAGGCTAGGGGGACAGGGGGCGGCTGGCTACACCTTC
cdr3_aa: CASRLGGQGAAGYTF

j_call: TRBJ2-2
cdr3_length: 12
clone_size: .
d_call: .
v_call: TRBV27
cdr3_nt: TGTGCCAGCAGTTTTCTTGCCGGGGAGCTGTTTTTT
cdr3_aa: CASSFLAGELFF

j_call: TRBJ1-3
cdr3_length: 14
clone_size: .
d_call: .
v_call: TRBV3-1/TRBV3-2
cdr3_nt: TGTGCCAGCAGCCGAGGCGTCTCTGGAAACACCATATATTTT
cdr3_aa: CASSRGVSGNTIYF

j_call: TRBJ1-5
cdr3_length: 15
clone_size: .
d_call: .
v_call: TRBV2
cdr3_nt: TGTGCCAGCAGTGAAGGGACAGAACACAATCAGCCCCAGCATTTT
cdr3_aa: CASSEGTEHNQPQHF

j_call: TRBJ1-1
cdr3_length: 16
clone_size: .
d_call: .
v_call: TRBV4-1
cdr3_nt: TGCGCCAGCAGCCAAGATTCAAACAGGATGAACACTGAAGCTTTCTTT
cdr3_aa: CASSQDSNRMNTEAFF

j_call: TRBJ2-1
cdr3_length: 17
clone_size: .
d_call: .
v_call: TRBV21-1
cdr3_nt: TGTGCCAGCAGCAAAGTTGGGGTGTCTAGCGGATACAATGAGCAGTTCTTC
cdr3_aa: CASSKVGVSSGYNEQFF

j_call: TRBJ2-2
cdr3_length: 17
clone_size: .
d_call: TRBD1
v_call: TRBV11-2
cdr3_nt: TGTGCCAGCAGCGTACTGGCCGGGACAGGGGACACCGGGGAGCTGTTTTTT
cdr3_aa: CASSVLAGTGDTGELFF

j_call: TRBJ2-5
cdr3_length: 14
clone_size: .
d_call: TRBD2
v_call: TRBV6-5
cdr3_nt: TGTGCCAGCAGTTACTCCGGGGGGCAAGAGACCCAGTACTTC
cdr3_aa: CASSYSGGQETQYF

j_call: TRBJ2-7
cdr3_length: 14
clone_size: .
d_call: .
v_call: TRBV7-8
cdr3_nt: TGTGCCAGCAGCCGTAATGTGCAGGCTTACGAGCAGTACTTC
cdr3_aa: CASSRNVQAYEQYF

j_call: TRBJ1-6
cdr3_length: 12
clone_size: .
d_call: .
v_call: TRBV10-2
cdr3_nt: TGCGCCAGCAGGACATTGGGTTCACCCCTCCACTTT
cdr3_aa: CASRTLGSPLHF

j_call: TRBJ1-4
cdr3_length: 13
clone_size: few
d_call: .
v_call: TRBV10-3
cdr3_nt: TGTGCCATTGCTGAGGTCCTTAATGAAAAACTGTTTTTT
cdr3_aa: CAIAEVLNEKLFF

j_call: TRBJ2-1
cdr3_length: 16
clone_size: .
d_call: .
v_call: TRBV6-6
cdr3_nt: TGTGCCAGCAGTTATCGGGGTGCCGGAACCTACAATGAGCAGTTCTTC
cdr3_aa: CASSYRGAGTYNEQFF

j_call: TRBJ2-1
cdr3_length: 17
clone_size: .
d_call: TRBD2
v_call: TRBV28
cdr3_nt: TGTGCCAGCAGTTCCCCGACTGAGCGGGAGGGAAAAAATGAGCAGTTCTTC
cdr3_aa: CASSSPTEREGKNEQFF

j_call: TRBJ2-1
cdr3_length: 14
clone_size: .
d_call: .
v_call: TRBV11-2
cdr3_nt: TGTGCCAGCAGCTTGTCTGAGGCCTACAATGAGCAGTTCTTC
cdr3_aa: CASSLSEAYNEQFF

j_call: TRBJ2-7
cdr3_length: 14
clone_size: .
d_call: TRBD1
v_call: TRBV9
cdr3_nt: TGTGCCAGCAGCGTCCGGGACAGGTCCTACGAGCAGTACTTC
cdr3_aa: CASSVRDRSYEQYF

j_call: TRBJ1-4
cdr3_length: 15
clone_size: .
d_call: .
v_call: TRBV24-1
cdr3_nt: TGTGCCACCAGTGATACAGGGTCGGCTAATGAAAAACTGTTTTTT
cdr3_aa: CATSDTGSANEKLFF

j_call: TRBJ1-3
cdr3_length: 14
clone_size: .
d_call: .
v_call: TRBV14
cdr3_nt: TGTGCCAGCAGCCCGCGGGTATCTGGAAACACCATATATTTT
cdr3_aa: CASSPRVSGNTIYF

j_call: TRBJ1-5
cdr3_length: 14
clone_size: few
d_call: .
v_call: TRBV4-3
cdr3_nt: TGCGCCAGCAGCCAAGACAGGGGAAATCAGCCCCAGCATTTT
cdr3_aa: CASSQDRGNQPQHF

j_call: TRBJ2-1
cdr3_length: 14
clone_size: .
d_call: TRBD2
v_call: TRBV28
cdr3_nt: TGTGCCACCCACGGTAGCGGGGCCTACAATGAGCAGTTCTTC
cdr3_aa: CATHGSGAYNEQFF

j_call: TRBJ2-1
cdr3_length: 13
clone_size: few
d_call: .
v_call: TRBV7-3
cdr3_nt: TGTGCCAGCACCTCCCGGCCGGGAAATGAGCAGTTCTTC
cdr3_aa: CASTSRPGNEQFF

j_call: TRBJ2-5
cdr3_length: 14
clone_size: .
d_call: TRBD1
v_call: TRBV7-9
cdr3_nt: TGTGCCAGCAGCTTACTAACAGGGGGGGAGACCCAGTACTTC
cdr3_aa: CASSLLTGGETQYF

j_call: TRBJ1-1
cdr3_length: 15
clone_size: .
d_call: .
v_call: TRBV9
cdr3_nt: TGTGCCAGCAGCATGGGACATCTTAGAGGCACTGAAGCTTTCTTT
cdr3_aa: CASSMGHLRGTEAFF